These 32 T cell receptor beta chains came from one sample sequenced in a study of early T cells in non-severe SARS-CoV-2 infection. Each CDR3 protein is one row after TCRdb ran MiXCR on the 5' RACE reads. This sample has around 53,000 distinct CDR3 sequences, with approximately 12% found just once. Sequencing was carried out using whole blood. The receptors originated from an adult who was a healthcare worker with PCR-confirmed SARS-CoV-2 infection or an uninfected control (not recorded which).

This clonotype was observed at least ten times. V gene TRBV7-8 combines with J gene TRBJ1-4; D call uncertain. The length of the CDR3 is 16 residues. The germline V and J ends were trimmed by 2 bases and 7 bases, with 17 bases remaining between them. From germline, CDR1 is SGHVS and CDR2 FQNEAQ. CDR3 nucleotides: TGTGCCAGCAGCTTAACGGTGCCCGCCCGGAGTGAAAAACTGTTTTTT. This translates into CASSLTVPARSEKLFF. The full variable domain, with the rest looked up from reference TRBV7-8 and TRBJ1-4, is GAGVSQSPRYKVAKRGQDVALRCDPISGHVSLFWYQQALGQGPEFLTYFQNEAQLDKSGLPSDRFFAERPEGSVSTLKIQRTQQEDSAVYLCASSLTVPARSEKLFFGSGTQLSVL.

This clonotype has ten or more counts. J is TRBJ2-1 and V is TRBV11-1; either TRBD1 or TRBD2 may fit D (5 bases each). The CDR3 totals 13 residues. The V gene lost 1 base and the J gene lost 4 bases, with 5 bases spanning the gap. Germline CDR1 and CDR2: SGHAT and FQDESV (reference sequence). In DNA, the CDR3 is TGTGCCAGCAGCTTAGGGGGGTACAATGAGCAGTTCTTC. Translation: CASSLGGYNEQFF.

This clonotype showed up many times. The chain is built from TRBV6-6 and TRBJ1-1, with 7 bases fitting TRBD1. CDR1 is MNHNY and CDR2 is SVGAGI in the germline V gene (reference sequence). V lost 2 bases and J lost 0; bases outside the gene matches: 0. The CDR3 is 14 amino acids. The CDR3 DNA reads TGTGCCAGCAGTTACGGGACAGTGAACACTGAAGCTTTCTTT. It codes for CASSYGTVNTEAFF.

The genes are TRBV7-8 and TRBJ2-1; 11 bases map to TRBD2. This CDR3 contains 18 residues. Trimming removed 5 bases from V and 1 base from J; junction bases left unmatched: 10. The germline V gene encodes CDR1 SGHVS and CDR2 FQNEAQ. The CDR3 loop reads CASSPGLAVRASYNEQFF. The CDR3 region has the DNA TGTGCCAGCAGCCCGGGACTAGCGGTCCGGGCTTCCTACAATGAGCAGTTCTTC. Complete variable domain (other parts from reference TRBV7-8 and TRBJ2-1): GAGVSQSPRYKVAKRGQDVALRCDPISGHVSLFWYQQALGQGPEFLTYFQNEAQLDKSGLPSDRFFAERPEGSVSTLKIQRTQQEDSAVYLCASSPGLAVRASYNEQFFGPGTRLTVL.

This clonotype was detected many times. The chain links TRBV27 to TRBJ1-2, with 11 bases that match TRBD1. CDR3 length: 15 residues. Germline CDR1 MNHEY, CDR2 SMNVEV (reference sequence). V lost 5 bases to trimming and J lost 6 bases; unmatched junction nucleotides: 8. The CDR3 DNA follows: TGTGCCAGCAGTACAAGGACAGGGGGCGCGAATGGCTACACCTTC. This translates into CASSTRTGGANGYTF.

This clonotype has a count of ten or more. The rearrangement joins TRBV4-3 to TRBJ1-1; D is uncertain. The CDR3 runs to 14 residues. The germline V and J ends were trimmed by 1 base and 1 base, with 7 bases remaining between them. Germline CDR1 and CDR2: LGHNA and YSLEER. As DNA, the CDR3 is TGCGCCAGCAGCCAAGCCCATACGAACACTGAAGCTTTCTTT. Encoded protein: CASSQAHTNTEAFF.

This chain connects TRBV29-1 to TRBJ2-3; TRBD2 aligns across 8 bases. The CDR3 is 12 amino acids. Germline values: CDR1 SQVTM, CDR2 ANQGSEA. V lost 4 bases, J lost 4 bases, and 1 base stayed unmatched. The CDR3 nucleotides are TGCAGCGTTGTGACTAGCGCAGATACGCAGTATTTT. It yields the protein CSVVTSADTQYF.

This clonotype was counted at least ten times. V and J are TRBV5-1 and TRBJ1-2; D unclear. The CDR3 is made up of 13 amino acids. In germline, CDR1 is SGHRS, CDR2 YFSETQ. Deletions cut 5 bases from V and 3 bases from J, with 11 bases between. CDR3 nucleotide sequence: TGCGCCAGCAGGTCGGCTGATGACTATGGCTACACCTTC. Translation gives CASRSADDYGYTF.

This rearrangement joins TRBV4-1 to TRBJ2-5; 13 bases map to TRBD2. Per germline, CDR1 MGHRA and CDR2 YSYEKL. The CDR3 extends over 17 amino acids. V shed 0 bases and J 3 bases; nucleotides not matched to a gene: 4. The CDR3 nucleotides are TGCGCCAGCAGCCAAGATTGGACTAGCGGGGGAGAAGAGACCCAGTACTTC. This encodes CASSQDWTSGGEETQYF.

This clonotype appeared a few times. This rearrangement joins TRBV6-2 or TRBV6-3 to TRBJ2-7; TRBD2 matches at 11 bases. The CDR3 spans 14 residues. V lost 6 bases and J lost 5; bases outside the gene matches: 6. From germline, CDR1 is MNHEY and CDR2 SVGEGT. CDR3 loop: CASRELAGVHEQYF. The CDR3 DNA follows: TGTGCCAGCAGGGAACTAGCGGGAGTCCACGAGCAGTACTTC.

CDR3: CSVEELSTAKNIQYF. CDR3 in DNA: TGCAGCGTTGAGGAACTTTCAACAGCCAAAAACATTCAGTACTTC. This chain joins TRBV29-1 and TRBJ2-4; no clear D gene. The CDR3 loop spans 15 amino acids. The germline V gene has CDR1 SQVTM and CDR2 ANQGSEA. V was pared by 3 bases and J by 0 bases, with 12 bases between.

There are a few counts of this clonotype. The chain recombines TRBV11-2 with TRBJ2-7, with D possibly matching TRBD1 (5 bases). V shed 3 bases and J shed 1 base, with 7 bases lying between them. The CDR3 is 13 amino acids. The V gene's germline CDR1 is SGHAT and CDR2 FQNNGV. CDR3 sequence: CASSFGASYEQYF. The CDR3 DNA reads TGTGCCAGCAGCTTTGGGGCTTCCTACGAGCAGTACTTC.

The rearrangement uses TRBV15 and TRBJ2-2, with 7 bases lining up with TRBD1. CDR1 and CDR2 (germline): LNHNV, YYDKDF (reference sequence). V lost 8 bases and J lost 5; bases outside the gene matches: 11. The CDR3 length is 15 residues. CDR3 bases: TGTGCCACCGCCCCAGACAGGGTAGAAACCGGGGAGCTGTTTTTT. Translated: CATAPDRVETGELFF.

The rearrangement uses TRBV5-1 and TRBJ1-1, with D possibly matching TRBD1 (6 bases). The germline V and J ends were trimmed by 0 bases and 5 bases, with 11 bases remaining between them. The CDR3 consists of 14 residues. Germline V lookup: CDR1 SGHRS, CDR2 YFSETQ. CDR3 in amino acids: CASSLGTEGTEAFF. The CDR3 DNA reads as TGCGCCAGCAGCTTGGGGACAGAAGGGACTGAAGCTTTCTTT.

The sample holds a few counts of this clonotype. This chain connects TRBV29-1 to TRBJ1-2, with 12 bases aligning to TRBD1. Germline V lookup: CDR1 SQVTM, CDR2 ANQGSEA. This CDR3 has 17 amino acids. With V trimmed by 7 bases and J by 5 bases, 17 bases remained unmatched. The CDR3 DNA sequence: TGCAGCGGTTACTACCGGGACAGGGGGCTGCTAGGGTATGGCTACACCTTC. This translates into CSGYYRDRGLLGYGYTF. Full variable domain (rest looked up from reference TRBV29-1 and TRBJ1-2): SAVISQKPSRDICQRGTSLTIQCQVDSQVTMMFWYRQQPGQSLTLIATANQGSEATYESGFVIDKFPISRPNLTFSTLTVSNMSPEDSSIYLCSGYYRDRGLLGYGYTFGSGTRLTVV.

This clonotype was detected ten times or more. The chain combines TRBV20-1 with TRBJ2-1; D might be TRBD1 or TRBD2, each matching 5 bases. The V and J ends lost 0 bases and 1 base respectively, with 10 bases between them. The CDR3 totals 15 residues. Germline V CDR1 and CDR2: DFQATT, SNEGSKA (reference sequence). In nucleotides, the CDR3 is TGCAGTGCTAGAGAAGACAGAGGGTCCTACAATGAGCAGTTCTTC. It codes for CSAREDRGSYNEQFF.

This clonotype has at least ten counts. The chain carries TRBV10-3 and TRBJ1-6; weak D call: TRBD1 (5 bases). Germline lookup yields CDR1 ENHRY and CDR2 SYGVKD. This CDR3 comprises 13 residues. The V and J ends lost 10 bases and 6 bases respectively, with 13 bases between them. CDR3 DNA sequence: TGTGCCACACGAGGGGAACTTAATTCACCCCTCCACTTT. This codes for CATRGELNSPLHF.

The rearrangement joins TRBV3-1 to TRBJ2-2; 8 bases align to TRBD2. Germline assignment: CDR1 LGHDT and CDR2 YNNKEL (reference sequence). The length of the CDR3 is 15 residues. With 4 bases clipped from V and 6 bases from J, the junction kept 7 bases outside the gene matches. The CDR3 spells CASSRPGLEAGELFF. Written as DNA, the CDR3 is TGTGCCAGCAGCCGCCCGGGACTAGAAGCCGGGGAGCTGTTTTTT.

Only a few counts were recorded for this clonotype. This chain connects TRBV28 to TRBJ2-6; D unresolved. Looked up from germline, CDR1 is MDHEN and CDR2 is SYDVKM. V was pared by 7 bases and J by 0 bases, with 13 bases between. The CDR3 covers 16 residues. In DNA form, the CDR3 reads TGTGCCAGCATCCCCCATTTAGTCTCTGGGGCCAACGTCCTGACTTTC. The encoded protein is CASIPHLVSGANVLTF.

This clonotype was recorded a few times. The chain uses TRBV2 and TRBJ2-1; 15 positions match TRBD2. Trimming at V came to 6 bases and at J to 9 bases, leaving 6 bases not matched to a gene. CDR1 and CDR2 (germline): SNHLY, FYNNEI. This CDR3 region has 15 residues. The DNA of the CDR3 is TGTGCCAGCAGGGGAGGACTAGCGGGAGGGGGTGAGCAGTTCTTC. It translates to CASRGGLAGGGEQFF. The full variable domain, rest sourced from reference TRBV2 and TRBJ2-1, is EPEVTQTPSHQVTQMGQEVILRCVPISNHLYFYWYRQILGQKVEFLVSFYNNEISEKSEIFDDQFSVERPDGSNFTLKIRSTKLEDSAMYFCASRGGLAGGGEQFFGPGTRLTVL.

This clonotype has ten or more counts. V usage is TRBV27 and J usage is TRBJ2-3; a weak D match, TRBD1 (5 bases). CDR3 length: 14 residues. V dropped 6 bases and J dropped 1 base, with 11 bases sitting between them. Germline lookup yields CDR1 MNHEY and CDR2 SMNVEV (reference sequence). As DNA, the CDR3 is TGTGCCAGCAGACTTATAGGGGGCACAGATACGCAGTATTTT. Its translation is CASRLIGGTDTQYF.

Many counts were recorded for this clonotype. The V gene is TRBV5-5, the J gene TRBJ2-5; D unclear. The CDR3 contains 14 residues. The germline gives CDR1 SGHKS, CDR2 YYEKEE (reference sequence). The V gene lost 0 bases and the J gene lost 1 base, with 7 bases spanning the gap. CDR3 amino acids: CASSLGGSQETQYF. CDR3 in DNA: TGTGCCAGCAGCTTGGGTGGCAGCCAAGAGACCCAGTACTTC.

The chain is built from TRBV5-5 and TRBJ1-2; 9 bases map to TRBD1. Losses at the gene ends were 2 bases for V and 2 bases for J; bases not matched to a gene: 4. Germline V gives CDR1 SGHKS, CDR2 YYEKEE (reference sequence). CDR3 length equals 15 residues. CDR3 DNA: TGTGCCAGCAGCTTCGCCGGACAGGGGAACTATGGCTACACCTTC. This encodes CASSFAGQGNYGYTF.

The chain couples TRBV7-9 to TRBJ2-1; maybe TRBD1 (6 bases). This CDR3 region has 13 residues. CDR1 SEHNR and CDR2 FQNEAQ come from the germline V gene (reference sequence). V was cut by 8 bases and J by 4 bases, with 12 bases left in between. The CDR3 reads CASCLGQYNEQFF. CDR3 in DNA: TGTGCCAGCTGTTTAGGACAGTACAATGAGCAGTTCTTC.

This clonotype has a handful of counts. One end of the junction varies from germline; a read error may be responsible. The chain uses TRBV5-4 and TRBJ2-4; a possible D gene is TRBD1 (6 bases). The length of the CDR3 is 12 residues. Germline lookup yields CDR1 SGHNT and CDR2 YYREEE (reference sequence). The CDR3 region has the DNA TGTGCCAGCATAGAAACAGGACAGAAACTACACTTC. Protein sequence: CASIETGQKLHF.

Only a few counts were recorded for this clonotype. This rearrangement joins TRBV7-9 to TRBJ1-1; TRBD1 aligns across 7 bases. V was pared by 1 base and J by 1 base, with 6 bases of the junction left unmatched. Germline V CDR1 and CDR2: SEHNR, FQNEAQ (reference sequence). There are 16 residues in the CDR3. The CDR3 bases are TGTGCCAGCAGCTTAGTCCCGGGACAGCAGAACACTGAAGCTTTCTTT. It encodes CASSLVPGQQNTEAFF.

This clonotype was counted at least ten times. The rearrangement joins TRBV20-1 to TRBJ2-7; D may correspond to TRBD1 or TRBD2 (5 bases each). The length of the CDR3 is 13 residues. Germline V CDR1 and CDR2: DFQATT, SNEGSKA (reference sequence). V was shortened by 3 bases and J by 5 bases, with 14 bases between the two germline ends. CDR3 protein: CSASGREYNEQYF. In DNA form, the CDR3 reads TGCAGTGCTAGTGGCAGGGAGTACAACGAGCAGTACTTC.

This clonotype was seen repeatedly, ten times or more. This rearrangement joins TRBV21-1 to TRBJ2-5. TRBV21-1 is shown as a pseudogene. The CDR3 sequence is 13 residues long. The CDR3 DNA is TGTGCCAGCAGCAAAGACAGCCAAGAGACCCAGTACTTC. Residues: CASSKDSQETQYF.

In its sample, this clonotype was seen a few times. V gene TRBV25-1 combines with J gene TRBJ1-2; D unclear. The V and J ends lost 4 bases and 0 bases respectively, with 9 bases between them. From germline, CDR1 is MGHDK and CDR2 SYGVNS. The CDR3 runs to 14 residues. The CDR3 loop reads CASSGNSPNYGYTF. CDR3 nucleotide sequence: TGTGCCAGCAGTGGAAACAGCCCTAACTATGGCTACACCTTC.

This chain uses TRBV29-1 with TRBJ1-1; the match to TRBD1 covers 8 bases. Germline values: CDR1 SQVTM, CDR2 ANQGSEA. The CDR3 has 14 residues. J gave up 2 bases and V 4 bases, and 6 bases lay outside the gene matches. CDR3 DNA sequence: TGCAGCGTTGCGATCGGACAGGGTAACACTGAAGCTTTCTTT. This gives the protein CSVAIGQGNTEAFF.

This clonotype has ten or more counts. The rearrangement uses TRBV12-3 or TRBV12-4 and TRBJ2-1; D might be TRBD2 (7 bases). The CDR3 consists of 14 residues. The V gene lost 4 bases and the J gene lost 11 bases, with 18 bases spanning the gap. The CDR3 here is CASSWPEGGFKQFF. CDR3 in DNA: TGTGCCAGCAGTTGGCCGGAGGGGGGGTTTAAGCAGTTCTTC.

This clonotype was recorded many times. The chain joins TRBV5-6 to TRBJ1-4; D is uncertain. Germline V lookup: CDR1 SGHDT, CDR2 YYEEEE. The CDR3 is 13 residues long. V lost 2 bases and J lost 3, with 5 bases in between. The CDR3: CASSFGANEKLFF. The DNA for the CDR3 is TGTGCCAGCAGCTTCGGGGCTAATGAAAAACTGTTTTTT.